This TCR beta chain derives from a study of cytomegalovirus exposure and HLA in healthy donors. Germline lookup yields CDR1 SSHAT and CDR2 FNYEAQ (reference sequence). The CDR3 has 13 amino acids. Amplification used 60 Vbeta primers and 13 Jbeta primers. The repertoire was sequenced with immunoSEQ multiplex PCR; TCRdb's copy has only in-frame clones and lacks some. The sample shows under 200,000 clones, around 84% of them seen only once. The rearrangement joins TRBV7-7 to TRBJ2-2; 8 bases match TRBD2. Sequencing was performed on PBMCs. The clonotype was recovered from a woman aged 18 to 35 in good health and CMV-seronegative. The DNA for the CDR3 is TGTGCTAGCGCGGGGGGGAACACCGGGGAGCTGTTTTTT. Its protein product is CASAGGNTGELFF.